These 27 T cell receptor beta chains share one sample of origin, sequenced in a study of T cell responses to AZD1222 COVID-19 vaccine. TCRdb keeps only in-frame clones here, not all; method: immunoSEQ multiplex PCR. The repertoire holds roughly 100,000 clones, with roughly 80% as singletons. Sample: peripheral blood, taken 28 days after the second AZD1222 dose. The source is an adult who received the AZD1222 COVID-19 vaccine.

The chain joins TRBV6-5 to TRBJ1-4; D is unresolved. With 5 bases removed from V and 12 bases from J, the gap between germline ends came to 16 bases. CDR3 length equals 13 residues. Germline lookup yields CDR1 MNHEY and CDR2 SVGAGI. CDR3 sequence: CASSPAGRVELFF. CDR3 in DNA: TGTGCCAGCAGTCCCGCGGGGAGGGTAGAACTGTTTTTT.

This clone turned up a few times. CDR3 amino acids: CASKEGERTEAFF. The CDR3 nucleotides read TGTGCCAGCAAAGAGGGGGAAAGAACTGAAGCTTTCTTT. The V gene is TRBV2, the J gene TRBJ1-1; maybe TRBD1 (6 bases). CDR3 size: 13 residues. CDR1 SNHLY and CDR2 FYNNEI come from the germline V gene. Trimming cost V 7 bases and J 5 bases, with 14 bases left between them.

This CDR3 reads CASTGTSAYNEQFF. CDR3 DNA sequence: TGTGCCAGCACGGGGACTAGCGCATACAATGAGCAGTTCTTC. This rearrangement joins TRBV7-2 to TRBJ2-1; 10 bases match TRBD2. The germline V gene has CDR1 SGHTA and CDR2 FQGNSA. J was trimmed by 4 bases and V by 7 bases; bases with no gene match: 4. This CDR3 region has 14 residues. The variable domain in full, completed from reference TRBV7-2 and TRBJ2-1, reads GAGVSQSPSNKVTEKGKDVELRCDPISGHTALYWYRQSLGQGLEFLIYFQGNSAPDKSGLPSDRFSAERTGGSVSTLTIQRTQQEDSAVYLCASTGTSAYNEQFFGPGTRLTVL.

The chain links TRBV4-1 to TRBJ1-5; tentatively, D is TRBD1 (5 bases). Per germline, CDR1 MGHRA and CDR2 YSYEKL. V shed 0 bases and J shed 5 bases, with 11 bases lying between them. The CDR3 spans 15 residues. The CDR3 region is CASSQDRTFDQPQHF. In DNA, the CDR3 is TGCGCCAGCAGCCAAGATAGGACATTCGATCAGCCCCAGCATTTT.

The CDR3 loop is CASSQDQNRWYGYTF. The CDR3 nucleotides read TGCGCCAGCAGCCAAGATCAAAACAGGTGGTATGGCTACACCTTC. V usage is TRBV4-3 and J usage is TRBJ1-2, with TRBD1 as a possible D gene (5 bases). From germline, CDR1 is LGHNA and CDR2 YSLEER. V was shortened by 0 bases and J by 5 bases, with 13 bases between the two germline ends. The CDR3 is made up of 15 amino acids.

The CDR3 nucleotides are TGTGCCAGCAGACCCCGACAGGCCCTCGGGAGCAATCAGCCCCAGCATTTT. Protein: CASRPRQALGSNQPQHF. This chain connects TRBV3-1 (or the pseudogene TRBV3-2) to TRBJ1-5, with D possibly being TRBD1 (6 bases). The V end was cut by 6 bases, the J end by 1 base, with 19 bases between. CDR3 size: 17 residues. Germline V gene sequence: CDR1 LGHDT, CDR2 YNNKEL (reference sequence).

The V call is TRBV5-6, the J call TRBJ1-3; D remains unclear. Germline CDR1 and CDR2: SGHDT and YYEEEE. The CDR3 totals 15 residues. V lost 4 bases, J lost 0 bases, and 11 bases lay in between. CDR3 in amino acids: CASSLERGSGNTIYF. The CDR3 region has the DNA TGTGCCAGCAGCCTTGAGAGAGGCTCTGGAAACACCATATATTTT.

J is TRBJ1-1 and V is TRBV5-1; the D gene is possibly TRBD1 (5 bases). This CDR3 is 15 amino acids long. Germline V gene data show CDR1 as SGHRS and CDR2 as YFSETQ. Trimming took off 1 base at V and 7 bases at J, with 17 bases between the two ends. CDR3 nucleotides: TGCGCCAGCAGCTTGAACGGCCCTGGGGCGGATGAAGCTTTCTTT. This translates into CASSLNGPGADEAFF.

This rearrangement joins TRBV14 to TRBJ2-4, with D perhaps TRBD1 (7 bases). Trimming stripped 3 bases from V and 2 bases from J, with 14 bases between. There are 16 residues in the CDR3. The germline CDR1 and CDR2 sequences are SGHDN and FVKESK. CDR3 nucleotides: TGTGCCAGCAGCCATTTCAGGGGGGTTACCAAAAACATTCAGTACTTC. Translating gives CASSHFRGVTKNIQYF.

This chain uses TRBV27 with TRBJ2-7; TRBD2 might be the D (7 bases). The CDR3 runs to 15 residues. The V gene's germline CDR1 is MNHEY and CDR2 SMNVEV (reference sequence). Trimming took off 5 bases at V and 6 bases at J, with 20 bases between the two ends. In DNA form, the CDR3 reads TGTGCCAGCAGTCGGGGAAGAGGGGGGGTTTCCGAGCAGTACTTC. Amino acids: CASSRGRGGVSEQYF.

This clone came up a few times. This chain links TRBV6-2 or TRBV6-3 with TRBJ2-7; D is unclear. This CDR3 comprises 11 residues. Germline loops: CDR1 MNHEY, CDR2 SVGEGT. Trimming cost V 0 bases and J 6 bases, with 3 bases left between them. The DNA for the CDR3 is TGTGCCAGCAGTTACTCGGTCGAGCAGTACTTC. Translating it yields CASSYSVEQYF.

This sequence joins TRBV11-3 and TRBJ2-1; 12 nucleotides agree with TRBD2. Unmatched junction bases numbered 17, after V lost 6 bases and J lost 5 bases. Germline lookup yields CDR1 SGHNT and CDR2 YENEEA. CDR3 size: 19 residues. The CDR3 DNA sequence: TGTGCCAGCAGTCTTCAGGGGGCGTCTAGCGGGAGGGGACACAATGAGCAGTTCTTC. Protein sequence: CASSLQGASSGRGHNEQFF.

The rearrangement links TRBV2 to TRBJ2-7; the D gene is possibly TRBD1 (5 bases). Trimming cost V 8 bases and J 2 bases, with 16 bases left between them. Germline CDR1 reads SNHLY; CDR2 reads FYNNEI. The length of the CDR3 is 14 residues. The CDR3, as DNA: TGTGCCAGCGAAGACAGATCGAACGCCTACGAGCAGTACTTC. This translates into CASEDRSNAYEQYF.

This rearrangement joins TRBV6-2 or TRBV6-3 to TRBJ1-1; the D is unclear. CDR1 is MNHEY and CDR2 is SVGEGT in the germline V gene. The length of the CDR3 is 14 residues. Trimming removed 4 bases at V and 6 bases at J, with 15 bases between. This chain's CDR3 is CASSFATVYAEAFF. The DNA of the CDR3 is TGTGCCAGCAGTTTCGCCACAGTATACGCTGAAGCTTTCTTT.

Only a few counts were recorded for this clone. The genes are TRBV6-1 and TRBJ1-2; the D gene is possibly TRBD1 (5 bases). This CDR3 has 15 residues. Trimming took off 1 base at V and 4 bases at J, with 13 bases between the two ends. Germline V gene sequence: CDR1 MNHNS, CDR2 SASEGT. CDR3 coding DNA: TGTGCCAGCAGTGAAGGGGGCGCCGGGATCTATGGCTACACCTTC. Residues: CASSEGGAGIYGYTF.

The chain recombines TRBV5-1 with TRBJ2-1; no clear D. The V and J ends lost 0 bases and 6 bases respectively, with 16 bases between them. In germline, CDR1 is SGHRS, CDR2 YFSETQ. The CDR3 contains 16 residues. The CDR3 DNA is TGCGCCAGCAGCTTGGTCGTAGTCCGGATAGGCAATGAGCAGTTCTTC. It translates to CASSLVVVRIGNEQFF.

The V and J genes are TRBV10-1 and TRBJ2-7, with D tentatively TRBD1 or TRBD2 (6 bases each). The germline V gene encodes CDR1 WNHNN and CDR2 SYGVQD (reference sequence). Trimming took 4 bases from V and 3 from J, leaving 13 bases between them. The CDR3 has 14 amino acids. The CDR3 is CASSVGGTDYEQYF. The CDR3 DNA follows: TGCGCCAGCAGTGTAGGGGGGACTGACTACGAGCAGTACTTC.

The gene calls are TRBV19 and TRBJ1-3; maybe TRBD1 (5 bases). Per the germline V gene, CDR1 is LNHDA and CDR2 is SQIVND (reference sequence). V was pared by 3 bases and J by 0 bases, with 21 bases between. CDR3 length equals 19 residues. The CDR3 DNA sequence: TGTGCCAGTAGTATCACGCGGGGGGGACGATCAAACTCTGGAAACACCATATATTTT. Translated: CASSITRGGRSNSGNTIYF.

This clone was seen a single time. The rearrangement links TRBV5-4 to TRBJ2-3; 7 positions match TRBD2. Losses at the gene ends were 4 bases for V and 1 base for J; bases not matched to a gene: 9. CDR1 SGHNT and CDR2 YYREEE come from the germline V gene (reference sequence). The CDR3 has 16 residues. This chain's CDR3 is CASSRVGGGGTDTQYF. CDR3 nucleotides: TGTGCCAGCAGCCGCGTCGGGGGAGGGGGCACAGATACGCAGTATTTT.

The chain carries TRBV5-1 and TRBJ2-2; 11 nucleotides align to TRBD2. The germline V gene encodes CDR1 SGHRS and CDR2 YFSETQ. Trimming removed 3 bases from V and 8 bases from J; junction bases left unmatched: 3. The CDR3 runs 14 residues. DNA of the CDR3: TGCGCCAGCAGCTCACTAGCGGGAGTTGGGGAGCTGTTTTTT. Translated: CASSSLAGVGELFF.

The chain is built from TRBV14 and TRBJ1-1, with no clear D. Germline V gives CDR1 SGHDN, CDR2 FVKESK. The CDR3 totals 13 residues. The V end lost 4 bases, the J end lost 3 bases, and 9 bases lay between the germline ends. The CDR3 DNA reads TGTGCCAGCAGCCGTAATCAGGACACTGAAGCTTTCTTT. Translation: CASSRNQDTEAFF.

This clone was seen once. The chain is built from TRBV11-2 and TRBJ1-4; D gene uncertain. Between the trimmed V and J ends, which lost 1 base and 8 bases, there was a span of 17 bases. CDR1 SGHAT and CDR2 FQNNGV come from the germline V gene. The CDR3 extends over 16 amino acids. CDR3 sequence reads: CASSLVSVSSLEKLFF. DNA for the CDR3: TGTGCCAGCAGCTTAGTAAGCGTCAGCTCCCTAGAAAAACTGTTTTTT.

The chain carries TRBV5-1 and TRBJ1-2; the D gene is possibly TRBD1 (5 bases). The germline gives CDR1 SGHRS, CDR2 YFSETQ. V was clipped by 2 bases and J by 5 bases, with 13 bases between them. The CDR3 loop spans 14 amino acids. CDR3 sequence: CASSFDDSGYGYTF. CDR3 DNA sequence: TGCGCCAGCAGCTTTGATGACAGCGGGTATGGCTACACCTTC.

The chain employs TRBV29-1 and TRBJ2-7; TRBD2 agrees at 12 bases. The CDR3 extends over 13 amino acids. Germline CDR1 is SQVTM and CDR2 is ANQGSEA. Trimming at V came to 7 bases and at J to 8 bases, leaving 9 bases not matched to a gene. The CDR3 nucleotides read TGCAGCGCTACGGGACTAGCGGGCAACCAGCAGTACTTC. Amino acids: CSATGLAGNQQYF.

The chain links TRBV5-1 to TRBJ1-1; D is perhaps TRBD1 (6 bases). Germline V gene lookup returns CDR1 SGHRS and CDR2 YFSETQ. The CDR3 consists of 11 residues. V was trimmed by 5 bases and J by 8 bases, leaving 10 bases between them. In DNA, the CDR3 is TGCGCCAGCAGAGGTGACAGGGAAGCTTTCTTT. The encoded protein is CASRGDREAFF.

The rearrangement uses TRBV6-6 and TRBJ2-7, with 7 bases matching TRBD1. This CDR3 comprises 13 residues. J was trimmed by 1 base and V by 7 bases; bases with no gene match: 4. Germline lookup yields CDR1 MNHNY and CDR2 SVGAGI (reference sequence). This CDR3 reads CASTPTGSYEQYF. The CDR3 bases are TGTGCCAGCACCCCGACAGGGTCCTACGAGCAGTACTTC.

This sequence joins TRBV12-5 and TRBJ1-6, with unresolved D. The V gene's germline CDR1 is LGHNT and CDR2 FRNRAP. The germline V and J ends were trimmed by 7 bases and 13 bases, with 17 bases remaining between them. This CDR3 is 13 amino acids long. CDR3 nucleotides: TGTGCTAGTGCCGAAACGGTCCCCGGGCCCCTCCACTTT. It specifies CASAETVPGPLHF.